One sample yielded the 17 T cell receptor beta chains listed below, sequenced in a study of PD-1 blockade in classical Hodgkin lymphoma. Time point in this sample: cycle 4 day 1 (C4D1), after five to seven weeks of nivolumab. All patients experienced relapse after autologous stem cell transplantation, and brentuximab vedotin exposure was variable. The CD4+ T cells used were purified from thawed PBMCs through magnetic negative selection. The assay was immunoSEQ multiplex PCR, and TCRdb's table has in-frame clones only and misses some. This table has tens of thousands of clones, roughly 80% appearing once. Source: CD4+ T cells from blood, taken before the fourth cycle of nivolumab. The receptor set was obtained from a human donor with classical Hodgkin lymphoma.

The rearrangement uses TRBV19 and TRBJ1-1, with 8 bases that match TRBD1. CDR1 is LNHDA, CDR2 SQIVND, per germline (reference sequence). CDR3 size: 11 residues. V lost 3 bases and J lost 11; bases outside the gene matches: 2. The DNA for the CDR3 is TGTGCCAGTAGTATTAACAGGGGGGCTTTCTTT. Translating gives CASSINRGAFF.

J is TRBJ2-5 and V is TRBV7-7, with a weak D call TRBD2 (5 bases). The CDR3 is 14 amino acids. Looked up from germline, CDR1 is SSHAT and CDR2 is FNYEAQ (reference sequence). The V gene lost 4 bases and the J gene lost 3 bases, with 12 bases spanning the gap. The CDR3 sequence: CASSSDWGEETQYF. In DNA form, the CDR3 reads TGTGCCAGCAGCTCGGACTGGGGTGAAGAGACCCAGTACTTC.

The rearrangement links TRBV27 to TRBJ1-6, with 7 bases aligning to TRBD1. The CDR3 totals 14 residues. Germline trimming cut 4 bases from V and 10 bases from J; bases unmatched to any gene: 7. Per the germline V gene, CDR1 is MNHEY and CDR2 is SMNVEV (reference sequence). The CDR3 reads CASSSLTGQSPLHF. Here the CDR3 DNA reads TGTGCCAGCAGTTCCTTGACAGGGCAGTCACCCCTCCACTTT.

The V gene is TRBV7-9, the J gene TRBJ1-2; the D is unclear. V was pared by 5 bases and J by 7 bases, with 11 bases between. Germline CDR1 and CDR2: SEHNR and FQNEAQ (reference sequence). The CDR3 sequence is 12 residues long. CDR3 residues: CASSPVLAGYTF. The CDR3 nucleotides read TGTGCCAGCAGCCCCGTTCTCGCTGGCTACACCTTC. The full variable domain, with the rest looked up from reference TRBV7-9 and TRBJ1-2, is DTGVSQNPRHKITKRGQNVTFRCDPISEHNRLYWYRQTLGQGPEFLTYFQNEAQLEKSRLLSDRFSAERPKGSFSTLEIQRTEQGDSAMYLCASSPVLAGYTFGSGTRLTVV.

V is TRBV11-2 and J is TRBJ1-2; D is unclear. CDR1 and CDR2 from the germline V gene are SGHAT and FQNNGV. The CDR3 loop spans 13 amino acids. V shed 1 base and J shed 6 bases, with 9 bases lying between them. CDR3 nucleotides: TGTGCCAGCAGCTTAGGACACTCGGATGGCTACACCTTC. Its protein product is CASSLGHSDGYTF.

CDR3 DNA sequence: TGTGCCAGCAGTTTGCCACAGTCGAACACTGAAGCTTTCTTT. Amino acids: CASSLPQSNTEAFF. V and J are TRBV28 and TRBJ1-1; D gene ambiguous. This CDR3 region has 14 residues. Germline V gives CDR1 MDHEN, CDR2 SYDVKM. V was cut by 3 bases and J by 1 base, with 9 bases left in between.

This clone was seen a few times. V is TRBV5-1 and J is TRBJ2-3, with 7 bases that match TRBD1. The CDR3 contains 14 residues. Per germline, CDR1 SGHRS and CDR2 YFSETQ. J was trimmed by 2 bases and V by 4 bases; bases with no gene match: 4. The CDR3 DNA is TGCGCCAGCAGCCCAGGGGGTTCCACAGATACGCAGTATTTT. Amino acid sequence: CASSPGGSTDTQYF.

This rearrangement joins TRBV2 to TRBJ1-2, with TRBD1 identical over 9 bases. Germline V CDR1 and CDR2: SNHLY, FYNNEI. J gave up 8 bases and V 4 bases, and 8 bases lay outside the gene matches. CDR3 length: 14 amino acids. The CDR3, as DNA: TGTGCCAGCAGTGTGTCAGGGACAGGGCAAGGCTACACCTTC. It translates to CASSVSGTGQGYTF.

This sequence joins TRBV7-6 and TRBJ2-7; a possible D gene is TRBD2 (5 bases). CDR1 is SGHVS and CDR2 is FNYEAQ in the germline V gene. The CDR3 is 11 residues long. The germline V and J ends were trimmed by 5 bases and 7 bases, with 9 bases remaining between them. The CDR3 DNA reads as TGTGCCAGCAGCGTCCGGGGAGAGCAGTACTTC. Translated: CASSVRGEQYF.

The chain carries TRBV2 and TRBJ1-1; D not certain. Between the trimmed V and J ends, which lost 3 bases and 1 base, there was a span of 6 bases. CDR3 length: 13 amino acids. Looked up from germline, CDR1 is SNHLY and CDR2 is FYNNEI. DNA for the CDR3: TGTGCCAGCAGTGAGTTGCAGAACACTGAAGCTTTCTTT. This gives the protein CASSELQNTEAFF.

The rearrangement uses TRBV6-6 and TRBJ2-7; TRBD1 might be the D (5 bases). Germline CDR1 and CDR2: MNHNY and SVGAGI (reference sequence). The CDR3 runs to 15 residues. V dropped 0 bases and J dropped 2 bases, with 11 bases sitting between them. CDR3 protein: CASSYSNRKTYEQYF. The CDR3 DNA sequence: TGTGCCAGCAGTTACTCAAACAGGAAAACCTACGAGCAGTACTTC.

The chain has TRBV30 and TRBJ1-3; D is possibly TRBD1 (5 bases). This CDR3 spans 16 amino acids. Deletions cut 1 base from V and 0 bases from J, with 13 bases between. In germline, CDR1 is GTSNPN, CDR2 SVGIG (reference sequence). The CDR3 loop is CAWSGWGTFSGNTIYF. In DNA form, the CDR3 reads TGTGCCTGGAGTGGTTGGGGGACCTTCTCTGGAAACACCATATATTTT.

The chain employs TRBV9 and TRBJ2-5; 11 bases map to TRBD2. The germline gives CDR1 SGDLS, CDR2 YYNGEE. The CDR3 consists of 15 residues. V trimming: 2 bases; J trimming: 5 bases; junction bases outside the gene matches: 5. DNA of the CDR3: TGTGCCAGCAGCGTCTTAGCGGGGGGGGTGGAGACCCAGTACTTC. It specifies CASSVLAGGVETQYF. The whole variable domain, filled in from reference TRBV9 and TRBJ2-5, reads DSGVTQTPKHLITATGQRVTLRCSPRSGDLSVYWYQQSLDQGLQFLIQYYNGEERAKGNILERFSAQQFPDLHSELNLSSLELGDSALYFCASSVLAGGVETQYFGPGTRLLVL.

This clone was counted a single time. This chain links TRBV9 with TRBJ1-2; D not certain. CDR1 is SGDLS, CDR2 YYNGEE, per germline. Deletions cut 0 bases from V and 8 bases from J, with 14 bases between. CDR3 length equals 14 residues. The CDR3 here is CASSVGQLKTGYTF. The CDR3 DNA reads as TGTGCCAGCAGCGTAGGGCAGCTAAAGACCGGCTACACCTTC.

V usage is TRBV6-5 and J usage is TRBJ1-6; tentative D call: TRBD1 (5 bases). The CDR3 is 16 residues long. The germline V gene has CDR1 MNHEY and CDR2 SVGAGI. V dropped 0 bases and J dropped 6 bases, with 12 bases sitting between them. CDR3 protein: CASSYSGVGGNSPLHF. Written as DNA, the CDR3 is TGTGCCAGCAGTTACTCGGGGGTAGGAGGTAATTCACCCCTCCACTTT.

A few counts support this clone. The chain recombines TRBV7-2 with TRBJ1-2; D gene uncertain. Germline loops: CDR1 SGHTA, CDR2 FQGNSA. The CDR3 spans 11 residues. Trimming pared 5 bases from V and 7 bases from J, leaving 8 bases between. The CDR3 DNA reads TGTGCCAGCAGCCCTTCTGTTGGCTACACCTTC. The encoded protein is CASSPSVGYTF. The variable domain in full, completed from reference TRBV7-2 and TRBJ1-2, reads GAGVSQSPSNKVTEKGKDVELRCDPISGHTALYWYRQSLGQGLEFLIYFQGNSAPDKSGLPSDRFSAERTGGSVSTLTIQRTQQEDSAVYLCASSPSVGYTFGSGTRLTVV.

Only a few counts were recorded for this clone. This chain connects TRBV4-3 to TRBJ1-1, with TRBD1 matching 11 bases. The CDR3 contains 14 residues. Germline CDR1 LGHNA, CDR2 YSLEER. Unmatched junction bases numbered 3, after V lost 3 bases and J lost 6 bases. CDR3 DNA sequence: TGCGCCAGCAGCCACGGACAGGGGGCGGCTGAAGCTTTCTTT. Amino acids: CASSHGQGAAEAFF.